Each of the 23 T cell receptor beta chains below was sequenced from the same sample in a study of OX40 agonist ivuxolimab in advanced cancers. Clones were read by immunoSEQ multiplex PCR, and TCRdb kept only the in-frame ones, dropping some. In the table there are approximately 84,000 clones, around 94% of which are singletons. The sample in question was CD4+ or CD8+ T cells sorted from blood, obtained in a trial of the OX40 agonist ivuxolimab. The receptors were sampled from an adult with an advanced solid tumor such as melanoma, head and neck, liver or kidney cancer.

The chain recombines TRBV27 with TRBJ2-7, with 8 bases aligning to TRBD1. The CDR3 spans 13 residues. Germline CDR1 reads MNHEY; CDR2 reads SMNVEV (reference sequence). V was clipped by 6 bases and J by 5 bases; unmatched bases: 6. The CDR3 DNA follows: TGTGCCAGCAGCGACAGGGGTCGAGACGAGCAGTACTTC. This sequence encodes CASSDRGRDEQYF.

The chain combines TRBV4-1 with TRBJ2-7; weak D call: TRBD2 (5 bases). Trimming left V 0 bases short and J 6 bases short, with 15 bases between. Germline V gene sequence: CDR1 MGHRA, CDR2 YSYEKL. The length of the CDR3 is 15 residues. The CDR3 reads CASSQDPSTSSEQYF. CDR3 coding DNA: TGCGCCAGCAGCCAAGATCCGTCCACTAGTAGCGAGCAGTACTTC.

The chain has TRBV30 and TRBJ1-2; D unresolved. The length of the CDR3 is 13 residues. Germline loops: CDR1 GTSNPN, CDR2 SVGIG (reference sequence). The ends were cut back, 6 bases at V and 1 base at J, with 12 bases in the middle. The CDR3 protein is CACLGVSNYGYTF. The CDR3 DNA reads TGTGCCTGCCTGGGCGTGAGTAACTATGGCTACACCTTC.

The chain joins TRBV2 to TRBJ2-7; 7 nucleotides line up with TRBD1. Per the germline V gene, CDR1 is SNHLY and CDR2 is FYNNEI. V was clipped by 9 bases and J by 0 bases; unmatched bases: 2. The CDR3 extends over 12 amino acids. The CDR3 DNA reads TGTGCCAGGGGGACAGACTCCTACGAGCAGTACTTC. Amino acid sequence: CARGTDSYEQYF.

This chain connects TRBV27 to TRBJ2-2; 10 bases are a match to TRBD1. CDR3 size: 14 residues. V was clipped by 3 bases and J by 6 bases; unmatched bases: 1. Per germline, CDR1 MNHEY and CDR2 SMNVEV (reference sequence). CDR3 protein: CASSFGTGAGELFF. CDR3 in DNA: TGTGCCAGCAGTTTCGGGACAGGGGCCGGGGAGCTGTTTTTT.

This rearrangement joins TRBV29-1 to TRBJ1-4, with 9 nucleotides matching TRBD1. V trimming: 5 bases; J trimming: 3 bases; junction bases outside the gene matches: 7. Germline V gene lookup returns CDR1 SQVTM and CDR2 ANQGSEA. CDR3 length equals 15 residues. This CDR3 reads CSVRDRVDPNEKLFF. CDR3 in DNA: TGCAGCGTTAGGGACAGGGTGGACCCTAATGAAAAACTGTTTTTT.

V is TRBV5-6 and J is TRBJ2-2, with D possibly being TRBD1 or TRBD2 (5 bases each). Trimming left V 4 bases short and J 5 bases short, with 18 bases between. Germline V lookup: CDR1 SGHDT, CDR2 YYEEEE. The CDR3 has 16 residues. The CDR3 here is CASSDYGTPRTGELFF. The DNA for the CDR3 is TGTGCCAGCAGCGACTACGGGACCCCGAGGACCGGGGAGCTGTTTTTT.

This chain uses TRBV4-3 with TRBJ2-7, with no clear D. This CDR3 is 15 amino acids long. Germline CDR1 LGHNA, CDR2 YSLEER. The V end lost 4 bases, the J end lost 0 bases, and 13 bases lay between the germline ends. The CDR3 spells CASSPWTASSYEQYF. The CDR3 DNA reads TGCGCCAGCAGCCCCTGGACGGCTAGCTCCTACGAGCAGTACTTC.

This chain connects TRBV6-5 to TRBJ1-1; TRBD1 might be the D (5 bases). The germline CDR1 and CDR2 sequences are MNHEY and SVGAGI. The V gene lost 7 bases and the J gene lost 4 bases, with 13 bases spanning the gap. The CDR3 extends over 13 amino acids. CDR3 nucleotides: TGTGCCAGCACCTTGCAGGGTGGCACTGAAGCTTTCTTT. As protein: CASTLQGGTEAFF.

This sequence joins TRBV13 and TRBJ2-1, with 13 positions matching TRBD2. This CDR3 has 15 residues. Germline V gives CDR1 PRHDT, CDR2 FYEKMQ (reference sequence). Trimming removed 6 bases from V and 3 bases from J; junction bases left unmatched: 2. CDR3: CASSGLAGDYNEQFF. The CDR3 DNA reads TGTGCCAGCAGTGGACTAGCGGGGGACTACAATGAGCAGTTCTTC.

The chain employs TRBV10-2 and TRBJ2-3; 14 bases fit TRBD2. Per germline, CDR1 WSHSY and CDR2 SAAADI. The CDR3 covers 18 residues. J was trimmed by 3 bases and V by 8 bases; bases with no gene match: 13. The CDR3 DNA is TGCGCCAGCGTGGGGGGGGGACTAGCGGGAGTTAGTACAGATACGCAGTATTTT. This gives the protein CASVGGGLAGVSTDTQYF.

In regard to this clone: This sample includes further DNA sequences coding for the same CDR3. The chain links TRBV27 to TRBJ1-1, with D hard to call. The germline V gene encodes CDR1 MNHEY and CDR2 SMNVEV (reference sequence). V gave up 2 bases and J gave up 6 bases, with 7 bases separating them. The CDR3 is 12 amino acids. CDR3 in DNA: TGTGCCAGCAGTTTACTGGGATCTGAAGCTTTCTTT. This sequence encodes CASSLLGSEAFF.

The chain recombines TRBV27 with TRBJ1-1; 7 bases line up with TRBD1. V was clipped by 3 bases and J by 5 bases; unmatched bases: 3. Per germline, CDR1 MNHEY and CDR2 SMNVEV (reference sequence). CDR3 length equals 13 residues. The CDR3 protein is CASSLTGRTEAFF. The CDR3 region has the DNA TGTGCCAGCAGTTTGACAGGGAGGACTGAAGCTTTCTTT.

This clone was recorded only once. This sequence joins TRBV25-1 and TRBJ2-5, with TRBD2 as a possible D gene (5 bases). Germline V gene data show CDR1 as MGHDK and CDR2 as SYGVNS. V was shortened by 4 bases and J by 4 bases, with 10 bases between the two germline ends. The CDR3 totals 13 residues. As DNA, the CDR3 is TGTGCCAGCAGTGCTGGGAGTCCAGAGACCCAGTACTTC. Amino acid sequence: CASSAGSPETQYF.

The chain employs TRBV27 and TRBJ1-5; D uncertain. The germline V gene has CDR1 MNHEY and CDR2 SMNVEV (reference sequence). The V end was cut by 2 bases, the J end by 0 bases, with 5 bases between. The CDR3 length is 14 residues. The CDR3 coding sequence is TGTGCCAGCAGTTTACGAACTAGCAATCAGCCCCAGCATTTT. Translation: CASSLRTSNQPQHF.

V is TRBV5-4 and J is TRBJ1-1; a possible D gene is TRBD1 (5 bases). CDR3 length: 15 amino acids. The V end was cut by 4 bases, the J end by 4 bases, with 17 bases between. The germline V gene encodes CDR1 SGHNT and CDR2 YYREEE (reference sequence). The CDR3, as DNA: TGTGCCAGCAGCCTGGGTACGGGGCGGGTCACTGAAGCTTTCTTT. Translation: CASSLGTGRVTEAFF.

The CDR3 loop reads CATRGHATEAFF. The CDR3 coding sequence is TGTGCCACCAGAGGACACGCTACTGAAGCTTTCTTT. The V and J genes are TRBV15 and TRBJ1-1; D is perhaps TRBD1 (5 bases). The germline CDR1 and CDR2 sequences are LNHNV and YYDKDF (reference sequence). This CDR3 is built from 12 residues. Deletions cut 6 bases from V and 5 bases from J, with 10 bases between.

The J gene is TRBJ2-4, the V gene TRBV15; 10 positions match TRBD2. V shed 5 bases, J shed 3 bases, and the junction held 19 bases outside the gene matches. The CDR3 covers 20 residues. CDR1 and CDR2 (germline): LNHNV, YYDKDF (reference sequence). CDR3 sequence reads: CATSARPTSGEGFGKNIQYF. The CDR3 coding sequence is TGTGCCACCAGCGCCCGTCCCACTAGCGGGGAGGGTTTTGGCAAAAACATTCAGTACTTC.

Details on this clone: This same CDR3 is encoded by further DNA sequences in the sample. This sequence joins TRBV5-1 and TRBJ2-7, with D uncertain. V dropped 3 bases and J dropped 3 bases, with 4 bases sitting between them. From germline, CDR1 is SGHRS and CDR2 YFSETQ. There are 11 residues in the CDR3. CDR3 nucleotides: TGCGCCAGCAGCTCTAGCTACGAGCAGTACTTC. This gives the protein CASSSSYEQYF.

CDR3 in DNA: TGTGCCAGCAGCTTCCCGACAGGGGGCCCCGGGGAGCTGTTTTTT. It specifies CASSFPTGGPGELFF. This chain connects TRBV5-6 to TRBJ2-2, with TRBD1 matching over 10 bases. Germline V CDR1 and CDR2: SGHDT, YYEEEE. CDR3 length equals 15 residues. Trimming removed 2 bases from V and 6 bases from J; junction bases left unmatched: 4.

This clone was picked up one time. This chain uses TRBV4-3 with TRBJ1-2; D not certain. CDR3 size: 15 residues. Germline-derived CDR1 and CDR2 are LGHNA and YSLEER. Deletions cut 1 base from V and 1 base from J, with 10 bases between. In DNA, the CDR3 is TGCGCCAGCAGCCAAGTCGCCAATAGTAACTATGGCTACACCTTC. Residues: CASSQVANSNYGYTF.

This sequence joins TRBV10-2 and TRBJ2-5; maybe TRBD2 (6 bases). Germline CDR1 and CDR2: WSHSY and SAAADI. The CDR3 totals 13 residues. Trimming left V 6 bases short and J 4 bases short, with 12 bases between. CDR3: CASRAGGGETQYF. The CDR3 region has the DNA TGCGCCAGCAGAGCCGGGGGAGGAGAGACCCAGTACTTC.

J is TRBJ2-7 and V is TRBV2, with D perhaps TRBD2 (7 bases). The CDR3 is 14 residues long. The V end was cut by 8 bases, the J end by 0 bases, with 14 bases between. Germline CDR1 reads SNHLY; CDR2 reads FYNNEI. CDR3 region: CASGGGGFSYEQYF. The CDR3 DNA is TGTGCCAGCGGGGGAGGGGGGTTCTCCTACGAGCAGTACTTC.